Shown below are 11 T cell receptor beta chains from a single sample sequenced in a study of post-analysis software for immune sequencing data. Study results and limitations: Compared with controls, patients had more of 4 to 6 TRBV segments, including TRBV5-6, TRBV5-1 and TRBV20-1.

Their antigens are not known. Every TCR beta cDNA library bore unique molecular identifiers. TCRdb called the PCR reads again in MiXCR, with one record for every CDR3 protein. The top ten hold 0.5% to 0.6% of the sample, which has some 690,000 distinct CDR3 sequences, roughly 27% seen once. Material: blood. The receptor set was obtained from a girl under 18 with multiple sclerosis.

This clonotype has just a few counts. The chain recombines TRBV3-1 with TRBJ2-1; 8 positions match TRBD2. Looked up from germline, CDR1 is LGHDT and CDR2 is YNNKEL (reference sequence). V was pared by 4 bases and J by 4 bases, with 12 bases of the junction left unmatched. CDR3 length: 17 residues. Here the CDR3 reads CASSLYQNRGGYNEQFF. The CDR3 coding sequence is TGTGCCAGCAGCCTTTACCAGAACCGGGGGGGATACAATGAGCAGTTCTTC.

The CDR3 DNA sequence: TGTGCCAGCAGTTTTGGGACACCAAAAAGCTCCTATAATTCACCCCTCCACTTT. Protein product: CASSFGTPKSSYNSPLHF. The rearrangement joins TRBV12-3 or TRBV12-4 to TRBJ1-6, with D tentatively TRBD1 (6 bases). This CDR3 spans 18 amino acids. The V end lost 3 bases, the J end lost 0 bases, and 15 bases lay between the germline ends.

This clonotype was counted between two and nine times. This chain joins TRBV20-1 and TRBJ2-3, with 13 bases that match TRBD2. V trimming: 6 bases; J trimming: 2 bases; junction bases outside the gene matches: 8. CDR3 length: 16 amino acids. Germline CDR1 is DFQATT and CDR2 is SNEGSKA (reference sequence). CDR3 nucleotides: TGCAGTGCCCTGACGGGACTAGCGGGGCTCACAGATACGCAGTATTTT. Its protein product is CSALTGLAGLTDTQYF.

The chain employs TRBV12-3 or TRBV12-4 and TRBJ2-1; 7 nucleotides match TRBD2. Losses at the gene ends were 2 bases for V and 6 bases for J; bases not matched to a gene: 10. This CDR3 region has 16 residues. Written as DNA, the CDR3 is TGTGCCAGCAGTTTACCCCCTGGACTAGGGTCCAATGAGCAGTTCTTC. Protein product: CASSLPPGLGSNEQFF.

The chain employs TRBV5-1 and TRBJ1-1, with D perhaps TRBD1 (5 bases). There are 12 residues in the CDR3. Trimming took 4 bases from V and 11 from J, leaving 15 bases between them. Germline CDR1 and CDR2: SGHRS and YFSETQ. The CDR3 loop is CASSPEGDRAFF. The CDR3 nucleotides read TGCGCCAGCAGCCCGGAAGGGGATCGGGCTTTCTTT.

The chain recombines TRBV10-3 with TRBJ2-5; 10 nucleotides match TRBD1. The CDR3 extends over 19 amino acids. V gave up 6 bases and J gave up 2 bases; unmatched junction bases: 18. Germline assignment: CDR1 ENHRY and CDR2 SYGVKD. CDR3 sequence (DNA): TGTGCCATCAGCCTAAAGTCATTTGGTGGACAGGGGGAACAAGAGACCCAGTACTTC. Encoded protein: CAISLKSFGGQGEQETQYF.

V gene TRBV6-6 combines with J gene TRBJ1-5; D gene ambiguous. Per the germline V gene, CDR1 is MNHNY and CDR2 is SVGAGI (reference sequence). This CDR3 comprises 13 residues. V lost 6 bases to trimming and J lost 8 bases, with 14 bases between them. The CDR3 spells CASRSTGFEPQHF. The CDR3 region has the DNA TGTGCCAGCAGGTCGACCGGGTTTGAGCCCCAGCATTTT.

This clonotype was recorded at least ten times. V gene TRBV7-4 combines with J gene TRBJ2-7; D call uncertain. This CDR3 contains 10 residues. CDR1 and CDR2 from the germline V gene are SGHVT and SQSDAQ. The V and J ends lost 5 bases and 7 bases respectively, with 6 bases between them. The CDR3 DNA reads TGTGCCAGCAGCCCCCCGGAGCAGTACTTC. Amino acid sequence: CASSPPEQYF.

The V call is TRBV19, the J call TRBJ1-1, with D maybe TRBD1 (5 bases). The CDR3 extends over 11 amino acids. In germline, CDR1 is LNHDA, CDR2 SQIVND (reference sequence). The V end lost 8 bases, the J end lost 8 bases, and 12 bases lay between the germline ends. The CDR3 region is CASRWKGEAFF. CDR3 bases: TGTGCCAGTCGCTGGAAGGGGGAAGCTTTCTTT.

J is TRBJ2-7 and V is TRBV6-8; 10 bases are shared with TRBD2. The junction had 15 bases not matched to a gene; V was cut back by 6 bases and J by 4 bases. CDR3 length: 17 residues. Germline V gene lookup returns CDR1 MNHGY and CDR2 SAAAGT. CDR3 DNA: TGTGCCAGCAGCCCCAGATTAGCTAGCGGGAGTCCGTACGAGCAGTACTTC. Its translation: CASSPRLASGSPYEQYF.

The genes are TRBV20-1 and TRBJ2-1; the match to TRBD2 covers 10 bases. The length of the CDR3 is 15 residues. From germline, CDR1 is DFQATT and CDR2 SNEGSKA (reference sequence). V shed 3 bases, J shed 5 bases, and the junction held 7 bases outside the gene matches. CDR3 DNA sequence: TGCAGTGCTAGGCCCTGGACTAGCGGTCACAATGAGCAGTTCTTC. Protein sequence: CSARPWTSGHNEQFF.